The entry that follows covers one T cell receptor beta chain sequence. This clonotype showed up just a few times. The clone's antigen remains unknown. Base qualities are not provided; no much larger clone lies one nucleotide away. This entry belongs to a study of identical twins (dated by TCRdb to the mid-2010s). Context from the whole study: The study deep-sequenced TCR alpha and beta repertoires from monozygotic twins, unrelated adults of various ages and cord blood to test whether fetal clonotypes persist. Replicate twin experiments were performed at different times using different library preparation protocols to rule out contamination.

What the research found in general, with its limitations: Zero-insertion analyses could be partly confounded by invariant T cells such as MAIT and iNKT, though diverse VJ usage argued against such confounding for most clonotypes. Because the same donors could not be followed over many years, the conclusions relied on cross-sectional statistical analysis. Compared with coincidental sharing between unrelated individuals, an excess of low generation-probability sequences was observed among out-of-frame TCR alpha sequences shared between twins. Abundant cord blood beta clonotypes had fewer insertions, young adult naive repertoires showed a similar but weaker trend, and memory repertoires showed no such trend. Recombination models systematically underestimated out-of-frame TCR alpha sharing in monozygotic twins but agreed with sharing between unrelated individuals. The excess sharing between twins in beta out-of-frame sequences was weaker because fewer shared sequences reduced the signal-to-noise ratio.

Trimmed from V: 4 bases; trimmed from J: 6 bases; junction bases lacking a gene match: 13. The germline V gene (reference sequence) provides CDR1 DFQATT and CDR2 SNEGSKA. From the cysteine through the phenylalanine, the CDR3 covers 16 amino acids. The only DNA kept is the CDR3, 48 bases in frame from the first base. Every donor in the study was a healthy Caucasian. Three pairs of female monozygotic twins, all aged about 18 to 30 years, made up the twin cohort. Positive isolation kits from Invitrogen were used to isolate the CD4+ and CD8+ T cell populations. Library preparation was by 5' RACE. Instrument used: Illumina HiSeq 2000. A universal primer binding site was added through template switching, and the final cDNA carried a unique molecular identifier so that TCR cDNA molecules could be counted accurately. First-strand cDNA for TCR alpha and beta chains was synthesized from specific primers in the conserved constant-segment region. To control for contamination, every cDNA library carried two barcodes: a SMART-Mk sample barcode plus Illumina barcodes. Two successive PCR steps introduced TruSeq adapter sequences along with Illumina sample barcodes. The Illumina HiSeq platform was used with custom primers to sequence TCR alpha and beta cDNA libraries. From the authors' description of their analysis: MiGEC was used to process raw reads and extract unique molecular identifiers, and MiXCR was used to find CDR3 positions. For each individual, recombination models were inferred using an EM algorithm with the repgenHMM and IGoR tools. Shared clonotypes were analyzed with the tcR package in R, and sharing was normalized by the product of cloneset sizes. To study raw recombination free of thymic and clonal selection effects, out-of-frame nonproductive sequences were analyzed. TCRdb's own reprocessing of the public reads used fastp at Q25 and MiXCR and kept productive beta chains. Each CDR3 protein appears once, grouped with its most common genes and DNA. The V and J calls follow TCRdb's processing rather than the paper's. The sample table contains hundreds of thousands of distinct CDR3 sequences; only one count was recorded for 20% to 30% of them. In total, the top ten clones hold about 2.7% of the sample.

These same data were also listed under a study on T cells expressing NK-cell markers. From that second study: Three sorted T-cell subsets (CD3+CD56+NKG2C+, CD3+CD56+NKG2C- and CD3+CD56-NKG2C+) from under ten donors had their TCR beta-chain repertoires profiled. Among the eight sequenced donors, only one was HCMV-seronegative, while the other seven were HCMV-seropositive. In several experiments an anti-gammadeltaTCR antibody was added to restrict sorting to alphabetaTCR-expressing T cells. In six donors, the dominant CD3+CD56+NKG2C+ clonotypes ranked among the top 10 CD8+ clonotypes, making up roughly 1.0-7.0% of CD8+ T cells. Those dominant clonotypes were again the most abundant among CD3+CD56-NKG2C+ cells in a few donors, at roughly 25-60.1%. Whether the expanded NKG2C-expressing T cell clones were specific for HCMV antigens was left unclear. Randomly selected healthy volunteers, three men and five women, were used as the eight sequenced donors. HCMV serostatus was determined by detecting HCMV-specific IgG in serum with a commercial ELISA kit. MIGEC was used to demultiplex reads and group reads by UMI, and MiTCR was used to assemble and quantify clonotypes. To exclude erroneous sequences, any TCR cDNA sequence not supported by at least two reads was discarded. The tcR package was used for downstream repertoire analysis, and clonotypes were matched across fractions by CDR3 nucleotide sequence plus V segment. VDJmatch was used to annotate antigen specificity against VDJdb, with one amino acid substitution in CDR3 allowed.

This sequence uses TRBV20-1 and TRBJ2-3; TRBD1 matches 10 bases in the middle. Sequenced input: CD4+ T cells sorted from blood. The clonotype comes from a woman aged 18-29 years in good health. The bases are TGCAGTGCTAATCGTCCGGGACAGGGGCTTAGGGATACGCAGTATTTT. This encodes CSANRPGQGLRDTQYF.